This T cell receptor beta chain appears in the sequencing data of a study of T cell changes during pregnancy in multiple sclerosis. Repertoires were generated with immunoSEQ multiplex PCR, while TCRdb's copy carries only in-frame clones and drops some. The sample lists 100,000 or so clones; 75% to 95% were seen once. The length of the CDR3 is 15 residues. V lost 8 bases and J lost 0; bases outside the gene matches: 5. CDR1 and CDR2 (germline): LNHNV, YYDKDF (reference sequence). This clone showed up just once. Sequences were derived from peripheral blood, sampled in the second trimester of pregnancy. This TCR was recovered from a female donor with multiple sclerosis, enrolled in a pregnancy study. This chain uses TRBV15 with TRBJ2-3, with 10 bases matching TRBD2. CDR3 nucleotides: TGTGCCACCGGTGATAGCGGGGGGAGCACAGATACGCAGTATTTT. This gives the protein CATGDSGGSTDTQYF.